The 29 T cell receptor beta chains below all came from one sample that was sequenced in a study of shared clonotypes between healthy human individuals. The method was immunoSEQ multiplex PCR; TCRdb's version includes in-frame clones alone and lacks a portion of them. The table lists hundreds of thousands of clones, approximately 74% of them singletons. Sequences were obtained from memory CD4+ T cells sorted from blood. The sample's subset: CD45RA-negative fraction. The receptors shown here come from a woman in her twenties or thirties in good health.

This chain connects TRBV11-2 to TRBJ1-2; 10 nucleotides match TRBD1. V was pared by 5 bases and J by 6 bases, with 6 bases of the junction left unmatched. This CDR3 is built from 14 residues. Germline CDR1 is SGHAT and CDR2 is FQNNGV. CDR3 protein: CASSRGTGADGYTF. The DNA for the CDR3 is TGTGCCAGCAGCCGAGGGACAGGGGCAGATGGCTACACCTTC.

This clone is a singleton in its sample. The CDR3 here is CASLAGGGGREKLFF. The CDR3 DNA is TGTGCCAGCCTAGCAGGGGGCGGGGGTAGAGAAAAACTGTTTTTT. The chain couples TRBV6-1 to TRBJ1-4, with TRBD1 identical over 8 bases. Germline CDR1 and CDR2: MNHNS and SASEGT. Germline trimming cut 8 bases from V and 8 bases from J; bases unmatched to any gene: 13. The CDR3 extends over 15 amino acids.

Details on this clone: The sample holds other DNA sequences that translate to the same CDR3. This sequence joins TRBV5-6 and TRBJ1-2, with D unclear. V was cut by 1 base and J by 2 bases, with 0 bases left in between. CDR3 length: 11 residues. Germline V gene lookup returns CDR1 SGHDT and CDR2 YYEEEE. The CDR3 DNA is TGTGCCAGCAGCTTGAACTATGGCTACACCTTC. Amino acids: CASSLNYGYTF.

The chain has TRBV10-3 and TRBJ1-2, with D possibly being TRBD1 (5 bases). V lost 4 bases to trimming and J lost 4 bases, with 10 bases between them. The CDR3 is made up of 13 amino acids. CDR1 is ENHRY and CDR2 is SYGVKD in the germline V gene. The CDR3 is CAISVDSVYGYTF. The CDR3 bases are TGTGCCATCAGTGTAGACAGCGTCTATGGCTACACCTTC.

The V and J genes are TRBV11-1 and TRBJ2-1; perhaps TRBD1 as D (6 bases). This CDR3 has 16 amino acids. Germline values: CDR1 SGHAT, CDR2 FQDESV (reference sequence). Trimming took 5 bases from V and 4 from J, leaving 18 bases between them. The DNA for the CDR3 is TGTGCCAGCAGCCGGTCGTCAGGACAGCAATACAATGAGCAGTTCTTC. Its protein is CASSRSSGQQYNEQFF.

A note on this clone: The sample holds other DNA sequences that translate to the same CDR3. The chain carries TRBV7-8 and TRBJ2-5, with D unresolved. The CDR3 is 12 residues long. Germline-derived CDR1 and CDR2 are SGHVS and FQNEAQ. The V and J ends lost 0 bases and 5 bases respectively, with 4 bases between them. The CDR3 protein is CASSLAGETQYF. In DNA, the CDR3 is TGTGCCAGCAGCTTAGCTGGGGAGACCCAGTACTTC.

The genes are TRBV5-1 and TRBJ2-3; TRBD2 agrees at 7 bases. Unmatched junction bases numbered 10, after V lost 4 bases and J lost 2 bases. Germline V CDR1 and CDR2: SGHRS, YFSETQ. The CDR3 runs to 16 residues. The CDR3 reads CASSPGLDPSTDTQYF. The CDR3 bases are TGCGCCAGCAGCCCTGGACTAGATCCGTCCACAGATACGCAGTATTTT.

This clone has a handful of counts. CDR3 DNA: TGTGCCAGTACCCGTGGATCAATGGGGACCGGGGAGCTGTTTTTT. Translation: CASTRGSMGTGELFF. V and J are TRBV27 and TRBJ2-2; D not resolved. Trimming cost V 9 bases and J 5 bases, with 19 bases left between them. This CDR3 comprises 15 residues. The germline gives CDR1 MNHEY, CDR2 SMNVEV (reference sequence).

This sequence joins TRBV6-5 and TRBJ2-2; possibly TRBD1 for D (5 bases). The length of the CDR3 is 14 residues. Per the germline V gene, CDR1 is MNHEY and CDR2 is SVGAGI. Trimming took off 8 bases at V and 5 bases at J, with 15 bases between the two ends. The CDR3 coding sequence is TGTGCCAGCGCCCACGGACATCGGACCGGGGAGCTGTTTTTT. As protein: CASAHGHRTGELFF.

This clone occurred a few times. The chain employs TRBV6-4 and TRBJ2-3; TRBD2 is a possible D gene (6 bases). This CDR3 comprises 15 residues. From germline, CDR1 is MRHNA and CDR2 SNTAGT. Trimming removed 3 bases from V and 3 bases from J, with 13 bases in between. Here the CDR3 reads CASSEGTAPTDTQYF. The CDR3 nucleotides are TGTGCCAGCAGTGAGGGGACTGCGCCGACAGATACGCAGTATTTT.

The chain uses TRBV2 and TRBJ2-1; weak D call: TRBD1 (6 bases). Germline CDR1 is SNHLY and CDR2 is FYNNEI. Between the trimmed V and J ends, which lost 6 bases and 3 bases, there was a span of 15 bases. CDR3 size: 15 residues. CDR3 nucleotide sequence: TGTGCCAGCAGCCGTAGCGAGGGGGTCTACAATGAGCAGTTCTTC. It yields the protein CASSRSEGVYNEQFF.

The CDR3 here is CASSPGGTNYGYTF. Here the CDR3 DNA reads TGTGCCAGCAGCCCTGGGGGGACTAACTATGGCTACACCTTC. This chain connects TRBV5-4 to TRBJ1-2; D perhaps matches TRBD1 (5 bases). Germline V gives CDR1 SGHNT, CDR2 YYREEE (reference sequence). The CDR3 is 14 amino acids. V lost 4 bases to trimming and J lost 0 bases, with 10 bases between them. The full variable domain, in which reference TRBV5-4 and TRBJ1-2 provide the parts outside the CDR3, is ETGVTQSPTHLIKTRGQQVTLRCSSQSGHNTVSWYQQALGQGPQFIFQYYREEENGRGNFPPRFSGLQFPNYSSELNVNALELDDSALYLCASSPGGTNYGYTFGSGTRLTVV.

The chain links TRBV29-1 to TRBJ2-3; D call uncertain. The ends were cut back, 0 bases at V and 8 bases at J, with 9 bases in the middle. Germline CDR1 SQVTM, CDR2 ANQGSEA. The CDR3 runs to 12 residues. CDR3 loop: CSVEESRVTQYF. CDR3 coding DNA: TGCAGCGTTGAAGAATCCCGCGTTACGCAGTATTTT.

V gene TRBV27 combines with J gene TRBJ2-1, with a weak D call TRBD1 (5 bases). Trimming shortened V by 6 bases and J by 8 bases, and 23 bases separated the two germline ends. This CDR3 comprises 16 residues. Germline values: CDR1 MNHEY, CDR2 SMNVEV (reference sequence). CDR3 sequence reads: CASSTLGAPMGHEQFF. For the CDR3, the DNA is TGTGCCAGCAGCACGCTAGGGGCCCCCATGGGTCATGAGCAGTTCTTC.

The CDR3 DNA reads TGTGCCAGCAGCCAACCGATAGCGGGAGTGGCCGAGCAGTACTTC. Amino acids: CASSQPIAGVAEQYF. The V and J genes are TRBV14 and TRBJ2-7, with 9 bases aligning to TRBD2. CDR1 and CDR2 from the germline V gene are SGHDN and FVKESK. V shed 2 bases and J 6 bases; nucleotides not matched to a gene: 8. The CDR3 is 15 residues long.

The chain is built from TRBV19 and TRBJ1-5; 7 bases line up with TRBD1. The CDR3 is 14 amino acids. V lost 6 bases and J lost 3; bases outside the gene matches: 5. Germline values: CDR1 LNHDA, CDR2 SQIVND (reference sequence). DNA of the CDR3: TGTGCCAGTAGCCAGACAGGGCCCAATCAGCCCCAGCATTTT. It specifies CASSQTGPNQPQHF.

The chain links TRBV19 to TRBJ2-1, with 9 positions matching TRBD1. There are 15 residues in the CDR3. CDR1 LNHDA and CDR2 SQIVND come from the germline V gene (reference sequence). J was trimmed by 3 bases and V by 4 bases; bases with no gene match: 4. This CDR3 reads CASSRTTGGYNEQFF. The CDR3 nucleotides are TGTGCCAGTAGTAGGACGACAGGGGGCTACAATGAGCAGTTCTTC.

This clone appeared once. The V and J genes are TRBV5-1 and TRBJ1-4; D is perhaps TRBD1 (5 bases). The CDR3 consists of 14 residues. Germline V gene sequence: CDR1 SGHRS, CDR2 YFSETQ. Trimming removed 0 bases at V and 4 bases at J, with 7 bases between. CDR3 nucleotide sequence: TGCGCCAGCAGCTTGGCTGGGGGTAATGAAAAACTGTTTTTT. The encoded protein is CASSLAGGNEKLFF.

This rearrangement joins TRBV9 to TRBJ2-1; TRBD2 aligns across 8 bases. CDR1 is SGDLS and CDR2 is YYNGEE in the germline V gene. After removal of 4 bases from V and 15 bases from J, the junction contained 18 bases not matched to a gene. There are 15 residues in the CDR3. CDR3 amino acids: CASSPPPGGGTRMFF. The DNA of the CDR3 is TGTGCCAGCAGCCCTCCGCCGGGGGGGGGAACCCGGATGTTCTTC.

The chain recombines TRBV5-1 with TRBJ2-1; D is uncertain. Looked up from germline, CDR1 is SGHRS and CDR2 is YFSETQ. This CDR3 contains 14 residues. V lost 2 bases and J 6 bases, leaving 12 bases between the germline ends. Written as DNA, the CDR3 is TGCGCCAGCAGCTTCGGAGCGTGGGGCAATGAGCAGTTCTTC. Its translation is CASSFGAWGNEQFF.

The chain recombines TRBV5-6 with TRBJ2-5; D not resolved. Germline V gene sequence: CDR1 SGHDT, CDR2 YYEEEE. V was cut by 4 bases and J by 3 bases, with 10 bases left in between. The CDR3 runs to 13 residues. CDR3 protein: CASSTGPKETQYF. The CDR3 DNA reads TGTGCCAGCAGCACGGGCCCGAAAGAGACCCAGTACTTC.

The rearrangement links TRBV16 to TRBJ2-7; perhaps TRBD2 as D (6 bases). CDR3 size: 14 residues. From germline, CDR1 is KGHSY and CDR2 FQNENV. Trimming took off 0 bases at V and 1 base at J, with 7 bases between the two ends. The CDR3 is CASSQSGGSYEQYF. The CDR3 region has the DNA TGTGCCAGCAGCCAATCGGGGGGTTCCTACGAGCAGTACTTC. Full variable domain (outside the CDR3, taken from reference TRBV16 and TRBJ2-7): GEEVAQTPKHLVRGEGQKAKLYCAPIKGHSYVFWYQQVLKNEFKFLISFQNENVFDETGMPKERFSAKCLPNSPCSLEIQATKLEDSAVYFCASSQSGGSYEQYFGPGTRLTVT.

J is TRBJ2-2 and V is TRBV28; unclear D gene. V lost 5 bases to trimming and J lost 0 bases, with 10 bases between them. Per germline, CDR1 MDHEN and CDR2 SYDVKM. This CDR3 has 15 residues. CDR3 coding DNA: TGTGCCAGCAGTGCTGGTACTGCGAACACCGGGGAGCTGTTTTTT. Translated: CASSAGTANTGELFF.

The table lists this clone with a few counts. The rearrangement uses TRBV6-5 and TRBJ1-2; D unresolved. V was trimmed by 5 bases and J by 5 bases, leaving 18 bases between them. Germline CDR1 reads MNHEY; CDR2 reads SVGAGI. The CDR3 loop spans 15 amino acids. The DNA of the CDR3 is TGTGCCAGCAGTACGAACGGAAGCCCCAAGTATGGCTACACCTTC. Its translation: CASSTNGSPKYGYTF.

The chain couples TRBV6-5 to TRBJ1-2; 7 bases line up with TRBD1. The CDR3 has 15 amino acids. Per the germline V gene, CDR1 is MNHEY and CDR2 is SVGAGI. The ends lost 2 bases at V and 6 bases at J; junction bases unmatched: 9. The DNA for the CDR3 is TGTGCCAGCAGTTACCTCTCCAGACAGGGACATGGCTACACCTTC. It codes for CASSYLSRQGHGYTF.

This clone came up a few times. J is TRBJ1-5 and V is TRBV7-9; D is undetermined. V was cut by 1 base and J by 6 bases, with 13 bases left in between. The CDR3 is 15 residues long. Germline lookup yields CDR1 SEHNR and CDR2 FQNEAQ (reference sequence). The CDR3 region is CASSLGLVNSQPQHF. In DNA form, the CDR3 reads TGTGCCAGCAGCTTAGGGCTTGTTAACAGTCAGCCCCAGCATTTT. The whole variable domain, filled in from reference TRBV7-9 and TRBJ1-5, reads DTGVSQNPRHKITKRGQNVTFRCDPISEHNRLYWYRQTLGQGPEFLTYFQNEAQLEKSRLLSDRFSAERPKGSFSTLEIQRTEQGDSAMYLCASSLGLVNSQPQHFGDGTRLSIL.

Written as DNA, the CDR3 is TGTGCCAGCAGCTTCGCGGGACCCCTCCACTTT. It yields the protein CASSFAGPLHF. The V gene is TRBV7-9, the J gene TRBJ1-6; D is uncertain. The CDR3 totals 11 residues. The germline V gene has CDR1 SEHNR and CDR2 FQNEAQ (reference sequence). The germline V and J ends were trimmed by 3 bases and 12 bases, with 6 bases remaining between them. Together with reference TRBV7-9 and TRBJ1-6, the CDR3 gives the full variable domain: DTGVSQNPRHKITKRGQNVTFRCDPISEHNRLYWYRQTLGQGPEFLTYFQNEAQLEKSRLLSDRFSAERPKGSFSTLEIQRTEQGDSAMYLCASSFAGPLHFGNGTRLTVT.

The chain couples TRBV5-1 to TRBJ2-7; D is undetermined. The CDR3 runs 13 residues. Trimming took off 3 bases at V and 0 bases at J, with 7 bases between the two ends. The germline V gene has CDR1 SGHRS and CDR2 YFSETQ. CDR3 in amino acids: CASSSRPSYEQYF. The CDR3, as DNA: TGCGCCAGCAGCTCGCGGCCCTCCTACGAGCAGTACTTC.

The CDR3 loop is CASSLRGGNYGYTF. Here the CDR3 DNA reads TGTGCCAGCAGCCTCAGGGGGGGTAACTATGGCTACACCTTC. This chain joins TRBV14 and TRBJ1-2; 7 nucleotides agree with TRBD1. The ends lost 4 bases at V and 1 base at J; junction bases unmatched: 3. CDR1 is SGHDN, CDR2 FVKESK, per germline. The CDR3 loop spans 14 amino acids.